The text below deals with one TCR beta chain. Original processing notes: Using reference gene primer amplification, nucleated cell counts were estimated. Clones were sequenced by immunoSEQ multiplex PCR, and TCRdb holds only the in-frame ones, with some missing. V and J calls and clone size are copied from that table; D and trimming were computed from the DNA. The repertoire includes around 40,000 clones, approximately 92% of them detected once, and around 12% sits in the top ten. The CDR3 contains 15 residues. With 3 bases removed from V and 0 bases from J, the gap between germline ends came to 10 bases. CDR1 is ENHRY and CDR2 is SYGVKD in the germline V gene. This specimen comes from a study of blood T cell repertoires in COVID-19. Background on the study: PBMCs, B-cell-depleted T cells, or T cells were the source of the cDNA or gDNA that made up the material.

This rearrangement joins TRBV10-3 to TRBJ2-3, with a possible D match to TRBD1 (5 bases). The specimen was peripheral blood. The source of this sequence is a human donor in a cohort sampled during active COVID-19. The CDR3, as DNA: TGTGCCATCAGTGAACAGGCAGCTAGCACAGATACGCAGTATTTT. Protein: CAISEQAASTDTQYF.